This is a list of T cell receptor beta chains from one sample in a study of OX40 agonist ivuxolimab in advanced cancers. TCRdb's copy holds only in-frame clones and misses some; the assay was immunoSEQ multiplex PCR. Altogether about 83,000 clones are present, about 81% being singletons, with the ten largest covering 6.5% to 8%. The starting material was CD4+ or CD8+ T cells sorted from blood, obtained in a trial of the OX40 agonist ivuxolimab. Every receptor here comes from an adult with an advanced solid tumor such as melanoma, head and neck, liver or kidney cancer. Both conserved end residues are part of each CDR3.

j_call | v_call | cdr3_aa
TRBJ1-3 | TRBV6-5 | CASRTGGGNTIYF
TRBJ1-1 | TRBV2 | CASSESRMNTEAFF
TRBJ2-3 | TRBV6-5 | CASSVQGTLGDTQYF
TRBJ1-1 | TRBV7-9 | CASSLAQGMNTEAFF
TRBJ1-2 | TRBV6-6 | CASSFSGDYYGYTF
TRBJ2-7 | TRBV21-1 | CASSSRLGNEQYF
TRBJ1-6 | TRBV29-1 | CSVQAGLSSYNSPLHF
TRBJ2-7 | TRBV7-8 | CASSLGLAGGSGYEQYF
TRBJ2-7 | TRBV19 | CASSPIPTSGSFEQYF
TRBJ2-3 | TRBV25-1 | CASSGGSSGLSTDTQYF
TRBJ2-3 | TRBV9 | CASSNRGLYTDTQYF
TRBJ2-2 | TRBV29-1 | CSVLSGSRGTGELFF
TRBJ1-1 | TRBV29-1 | CSVGRLNTEAFF
TRBJ2-7 | TRBV9 | CASSVGGTGTSGGSYEQYF
TRBJ2-7 | TRBV6-1 | CASSGRGPTYEQYF
TRBJ1-2 | TRBV19 | CASMKQGSLYGYTF
TRBJ1-4 | TRBV5-6 | CASRVTSGFPTNEKLFF
TRBJ2-2 | TRBV7-3 | CASSSRGTANTGELFF
TRBJ1-1 | TRBV7-9 | CASTLGGLGNTEAFF
TRBJ2-1 | TRBV7-9 | CASSLGLREQFF
TRBJ2-3 | TRBV7-6 | CASSPRDRGSTDTQYF
TRBJ2-1 | TRBV11-2 | CASSSQYNEQFF
TRBJ1-2 | TRBV4-1 | CASSQNGGYGYTF
TRBJ1-1 | TRBV11-2 | CASSLSTGSHTEAFF
TRBJ2-6 | TRBV9 | CASSPTAVRGANVLTF
TRBJ1-2 | TRBV11-2 | CASSLGTGQIDGYTF
TRBJ1-2 | TRBV5-6 | CASSLRGQGALNYGYTF
TRBJ1-3 | TRBV7-2 | CGVKGAPGNTIYF
TRBJ2-5 | TRBV7-2 | CASSLGVYLTQYF
TRBJ2-3 | TRBV12-5 | CASGPTKPDTQYF
TRBJ2-1 | TRBV7-2 | CASAEREGASGSYNEQFF
TRBJ2-1 | TRBV9 | CASSVGHDNEQFF
TRBJ1-6 | TRBV19 | CASKTASYNSPLHF
TRBJ2-3 | TRBV11-3 | CASSSRTDVDTQYF
TRBJ1-2 | TRBV5-1 | CASSLSLNYGYTF
TRBJ1-1 | TRBV9 | CASSVGVSTEAFF
TRBJ2-2 | TRBV6-6 | CASSPSTYTGELFF
TRBJ2-4 | TRBV29-1 | CSVAQGNIQYF
TRBJ2-2 | TRBV19 | CASSMWGTGELFF
TRBJ1-4 | TRBV7-2 | CASSLGTVEKLFF
TRBJ1-2 | TRBV11-3 | CASSLDLGDSSYTF